Described below is a single TCR beta chain sequence and its context. Original processing methods: Amplification of reference gene primers was used by the study to estimate nucleated cell counts. The table came from immunoSEQ multiplex PCR; TCRdb's copy has only in-frame clones and leaves some out. That table furnishes V, J and clone size, whereas the DNA furnished D and trimming. The sample consists of around 130,000 clones, 80% to 90% of them appearing once. Germline trimming cut 2 bases from V and 11 bases from J; bases unmatched to any gene: 7. Germline CDR1 SGHRS, CDR2 YFSETQ. The CDR3 consists of 13 residues. The data stem from a study of blood T cell repertoires in COVID-19. Study overall: T cells, B-cell-depleted T cells, or PBMCs supplied cDNA or gDNA.

The sequence derives from a human donor in a cohort sampled during active COVID-19. Input material: peripheral blood. The V and J genes are TRBV5-1 and TRBJ2-3; 8 bases are a match to TRBD2. The CDR3 is CASSLQETSEQYF. CDR3 nucleotide sequence: TGCGCCAGCAGCTTACAGGAGACTAGCGAGCAGTATTTT.